This passage covers 27 T cell receptor beta chains from one sample sequenced in a study of post-analysis software for immune sequencing data. Study-level results: Comparison of patients with controls showed five TRBV segments more frequent in patients, TRBV5-6, TRBV5-1 and TRBV20-1 among them.

Their recognized antigens are unknown. Unique molecular identifiers were built into the TCR beta cDNA libraries. TCRdb passed the PCR reads through MiXCR, listing each CDR3 protein once. The table records hundreds of thousands of distinct CDR3 sequences, approximately 39% of them present only once. The sample consisted of blood. The receptors derive from a girl aged 2 to 9 with multiple sclerosis.

The rearrangement joins TRBV20-1 to TRBJ2-3, with a weak D call TRBD1 (6 bases). Trimming removed 5 bases at V and 1 base at J, with 16 bases between. The germline V gene has CDR1 DFQATT and CDR2 SNEGSKA (reference sequence). The CDR3 sequence is 15 residues long. CDR3 in amino acids: CSARYRDIGTDTQYF. The CDR3 DNA is TGCAGTGCTCGATACCGGGACATCGGCACAGATACGCAGTATTTT.

The rearrangement uses TRBV9 and TRBJ2-1; the match to TRBD1 covers 7 bases. Germline V lookup: CDR1 SGDLS, CDR2 YYNGEE. V lost 4 bases, J lost 7 bases, and 11 bases stayed unmatched. CDR3 size: 15 residues. The CDR3 DNA is TGTGCCAGCAGCCCCCGACAGGGTTCGAGGAATGAGCAGTTCTTC. This sequence encodes CASSPRQGSRNEQFF. The full variable domain, completed using reference TRBV9 and TRBJ2-1, is DSGVTQTPKHLITATGQRVTLRCSPRSGDLSVYWYQQSLDQGLQFLIQYYNGEERAKGNILERFSAQQFPDLHSELNLSSLELGDSALYFCASSPRQGSRNEQFFGPGTRLTVL.

The chain carries TRBV7-9 and TRBJ2-7; 9 nucleotides align to TRBD1. The germline V gene has CDR1 SEHNR and CDR2 FQNEAQ (reference sequence). The CDR3 extends over 18 amino acids. The ends lost 6 bases at V and 1 base at J; junction bases unmatched: 16. CDR3 residues: CASRPNADRGIRSYEQYF. For the CDR3, the DNA is TGTGCCAGCAGACCAAACGCTGACAGGGGGATCCGGTCCTACGAGCAGTACTTC.

The gene calls are TRBV12-3 or TRBV12-4 and TRBJ2-1; 12 bases match TRBD2. V shed 7 bases, J shed 2 bases, and the junction held 6 bases outside the gene matches. There are 16 residues in the CDR3. The CDR3 sequence is CASTTSGGRPYNEQFF. In DNA form, the CDR3 reads TGTGCCAGCACCACTAGCGGGGGGCGACCCTACAATGAGCAGTTCTTC.

In regard to this clonotype: Compared with germline, one end of the junction differs, possibly owing to a read error. The chain links TRBV12-3 or TRBV12-4 to TRBJ2-2; a weak D match, TRBD1 (6 bases). The CDR3 sequence is 15 residues long. This chain's CDR3 is CVSSLRQANTGELFF. CDR3 nucleotides: TGTGTCAGCAGTTTACGACAGGCCAACACCGGGGAGCTGTTTTTT.

The chain combines TRBV3-1 with TRBJ1-5; unclear D gene. The CDR3 sequence is 14 residues long. Trimming cost V 4 bases and J 1 base, with 8 bases left between them. Germline CDR1 reads LGHDT; CDR2 reads YNNKEL (reference sequence). CDR3 bases: TGTGCCAGCAGCCCCACTACGAGCAATCAGCCCCAGCATTTT. It is translated as CASSPTTSNQPQHF.

The V and J genes are TRBV10-3 and TRBJ1-2; D uncertain. CDR1 and CDR2 from the germline V gene are ENHRY and SYGVKD. V was cut by 2 bases and J by 8 bases, with 12 bases left in between. The CDR3 length is 13 residues. CDR3 in DNA: TGTGCCATCAGTGAGGGGAGGGAGGGCGGCTACACCTTC. It specifies CAISEGREGGYTF.

This chain links TRBV6-2 or TRBV6-3 with TRBJ2-5; D may match TRBD1 or TRBD2 (5 bases each). Germline V gene sequence: CDR1 MNHEY, CDR2 SVGEGT. This CDR3 spans 14 amino acids. V lost 6 bases to trimming and J lost 6 bases, with 17 bases between them. This CDR3 is CASRIRDGGKTQYF. Here the CDR3 DNA reads TGTGCCAGCAGGATCCGGGACGGTGGGAAGACCCAGTACTTC.

The chain uses TRBV6-2 or TRBV6-3 and TRBJ2-7; 9 bases agree with TRBD2. There are 15 residues in the CDR3. Germline V gives CDR1 MNHEY, CDR2 SVGEGT. The ends lost 0 bases at V and 0 bases at J; junction bases unmatched: 0. CDR3 sequence: CASSYSTSGSYEQYF. DNA for the CDR3: TGTGCCAGCAGTTACTCGACTAGCGGCTCCTACGAGCAGTACTTC.

To note about this clonotype: The junction does not match germline at one end; this may be a read error. J is TRBJ2-1 and V is TRBV29-1; D is ambiguous. Germline V CDR1 and CDR2: SQVTM, ANQGSEA. This CDR3 comprises 14 residues. This CDR3 is CSVESADSCNEQFF. DNA for the CDR3: TGCAGCGTTGAAAGTGCCGATTCCTGCAATGAGCAGTTCTTC.

This chain uses TRBV28 with TRBJ2-1; no reliable D call. Deletions cut 5 bases from V and 0 bases from J, with 11 bases between. Germline CDR1 reads MDHEN; CDR2 reads SYDVKM. The CDR3 length is 15 residues. CDR3 residues: CASSPPLSSYNEQFF. CDR3 nucleotides: TGTGCCAGCAGTCCCCCCCTGAGCTCCTACAATGAGCAGTTCTTC.

This clonotype has a single count. The chain has TRBV6-5 and TRBJ2-5, with 7 nucleotides matching TRBD2. The CDR3 has 15 amino acids. Germline CDR1 MNHEY, CDR2 SVGAGI. After removal of 3 bases from V and 11 bases from J, the junction contained 15 bases not matched to a gene. The CDR3 DNA sequence: TGTGCCAGCAGTTATTGGGGGGAAGCGGGGAATGAGCAGTACTTC. This gives the protein CASSYWGEAGNEQYF.

This chain links TRBV7-2 with TRBJ1-1; 7 bases are shared with TRBD1. Per the germline V gene, CDR1 is SGHTA and CDR2 is FQGNSA. The V gene end was trimmed by 4 bases and the J gene end by 4 bases; junction bases not matched to a gene: 6. The CDR3 is made up of 14 amino acids. CDR3 sequence: CASSSTRGGTEAFF. The CDR3 DNA follows: TGTGCCAGCAGCTCCACCAGGGGGGGCACTGAAGCTTTCTTT.

The genes are TRBV7-2 and TRBJ2-3, with 7 bases fitting TRBD1. The CDR3 covers 17 residues. Germline CDR1 SGHTA, CDR2 FQGNSA. The V gene end was trimmed by 4 bases and the J gene end by 1 base; junction bases not matched to a gene: 11. The CDR3 reads CASSSPDRASGTDTQYF. The CDR3 DNA sequence: TGTGCCAGCAGCTCACCCGACAGGGCGTCCGGCACAGATACGCAGTATTTT.

The table lists this clonotype with a few counts. The J gene is TRBJ2-4, the V gene TRBV4-3; D gene uncertain. Germline V gene lookup returns CDR1 LGHNA and CDR2 YSLEER. Trimming left V 5 bases short and J 6 bases short, with 17 bases between. The CDR3 runs to 15 residues. CDR3 in DNA: TGCGCCAGCAGCATCATCCGTCAGCCGGGAAACATTCAGTACTTC. Its protein product is CASSIIRQPGNIQYF.

This clonotype has just a few counts. The chain is built from TRBV29-1 and TRBJ1-1; 10 bases map to TRBD1. The CDR3 spans 13 residues. The junction had 10 bases not matched to a gene; V was cut back by 7 bases and J by 8 bases. The germline gives CDR1 SQVTM, CDR2 ANQGSEA. The CDR3: CSGTGGFGAEAFF. CDR3 DNA: TGCAGCGGGACAGGGGGTTTCGGCGCCGAAGCTTTCTTT.

This clonotype was seen only a few times. The chain carries TRBV3-1 and TRBJ2-7; 9 nucleotides match TRBD1. This CDR3 is 14 amino acids long. The germline gives CDR1 LGHDT, CDR2 YNNKEL (reference sequence). The trim removed 1 base at V and 6 bases at J, leaving 4 bases unmatched. CDR3 protein: CASSQAGDRAEQYF. CDR3 sequence (DNA): TGTGCCAGCAGCCAAGCAGGGGACAGGGCCGAGCAGTACTTC.

The chain couples TRBV28 to TRBJ2-5; 10 bases align to TRBD2. The CDR3 contains 17 residues. Germline V lookup: CDR1 MDHEN, CDR2 SYDVKM. J lost 2 bases, V lost 9 bases, and 15 bases had no gene match. The CDR3 loop is CASSPALAGVGQETQYF. DNA for the CDR3: TGTGCCAGTTCTCCGGCCCTAGCGGGAGTAGGGCAAGAGACCCAGTACTTC. The full variable domain, its missing parts supplied by reference TRBV28 and TRBJ2-5, is DVKVTQSSRYLVKRTGEKVFLECVQDMDHENMFWYRQDPGLGLRLIYFSYDVKMKEKGDIPEGYSVSREKKERFSLILESASTNQTSMYLCASSPALAGVGQETQYFGPGTRLLVL.

This clonotype was counted only a few times. The V gene is TRBV9, the J gene TRBJ2-7, with unresolved D. The CDR3 is 14 amino acids. Germline V gives CDR1 SGDLS, CDR2 YYNGEE. Trimming took 1 base from V and 0 from J, leaving 8 bases between them. CDR3 protein: CASSVSDPSYEQYF. Written as DNA, the CDR3 is TGTGCCAGCAGCGTATCGGACCCCTCCTACGAGCAGTACTTC.

This sequence joins TRBV27 and TRBJ2-7, with D possibly TRBD2 on 5 matching bases. The germline V gene has CDR1 MNHEY and CDR2 SMNVEV (reference sequence). Trimming cost V 5 bases and J 1 base, with 15 bases left between them. The CDR3 is 15 residues long. The DNA for the CDR3 is TGTGCCAGCAGTGGATTCCCTCGAGGGTCCTACGAGCAGTACTTC. Amino acid sequence: CASSGFPRGSYEQYF.

This clonotype was recorded a few times. This sequence joins TRBV29-1 and TRBJ2-3, with D tentatively TRBD2 (6 bases). Trimming shortened V by 5 bases and J by 4 bases, and 16 bases separated the two germline ends. The CDR3 spans 14 residues. Germline values: CDR1 SQVTM, CDR2 ANQGSEA. The CDR3 coding sequence is TGCAGCGTTTCAAGTCTACTAGCAGCAGATACGCAGTATTTT. Translating gives CSVSSLLAADTQYF.

V and J are TRBV5-1 and TRBJ1-4; a possible D gene is TRBD1 (6 bases). The CDR3 covers 13 residues. V was cut by 0 bases and J by 10 bases, with 10 bases left in between. The germline gives CDR1 SGHRS, CDR2 YFSETQ. The CDR3 region has the DNA TGCGCCAGCAGCTTGGTGGGGGCCCGAAAACTGTTTTTT. Protein: CASSLVGARKLFF.

The chain couples TRBV5-1 to TRBJ2-7, with 7 bases aligning to TRBD1. With 3 bases clipped from V and 4 bases from J, the junction kept 22 bases outside the gene matches. The germline V gene encodes CDR1 SGHRS and CDR2 YFSETQ. This CDR3 spans 19 amino acids. CDR3 in amino acids: CASSSIITEPGQKSYEQYF. CDR3 DNA: TGCGCCAGCAGCTCCATTATAACAGAACCGGGACAGAAGAGTTACGAGCAGTACTTC.

This clonotype turned up a few times. The rearrangement joins TRBV6-1 to TRBJ2-1, with 7 positions matching TRBD2. Germline V gene sequence: CDR1 MNHNS, CDR2 SASEGT. The CDR3 is 14 residues long. V trimming: 9 bases; J trimming: 3 bases; junction bases outside the gene matches: 8. The CDR3 nucleotides are TGTGCCAGTTACACTAGCGAATACTACAATGAGCAGTTCTTC. Translating gives CASYTSEYYNEQFF.

This sequence joins TRBV7-9 and TRBJ2-1; the D gene is possibly TRBD2 (6 bases). This CDR3 has 13 amino acids. The germline V gene encodes CDR1 SEHNR and CDR2 FQNEAQ (reference sequence). CDR3 DNA: TGTGCGTGTCTCCGGGGAGGCTACAATGAGCAGTTCTTC. As protein: CACLRGGYNEQFF.

The chain links TRBV19 to TRBJ2-5; 11 bases map to TRBD1. The CDR3 has 15 residues. J lost 11 bases, V lost 3 bases, and 11 bases had no gene match. Germline CDR1 LNHDA, CDR2 SQIVND (reference sequence). The CDR3 DNA follows: TGTGCCAGTAGTATCGTCGGGACAGGGGGGCGAGAGCAGTACTTC. Amino acids: CASSIVGTGGREQYF. Complete variable domain (other parts from reference TRBV19 and TRBJ2-5): DGGITQSPKYLFRKEGQNVTLSCEQNLNHDAMYWYRQDPGQGLRLIYYSQIVNDFQKGDIAEGYSVSREKKESFPLTVTSAQKNPTAFYLCASSIVGTGGREQYFGPGTRLLVL.

The genes are TRBV7-8 and TRBJ2-1; maybe TRBD1 (6 bases). Trimming stripped 1 base from V and 11 bases from J, with 15 bases between. The CDR3 has 14 amino acids. The germline CDR1 and CDR2 sequences are SGHVS and FQNEAQ. The CDR3 DNA follows: TGTGCCAGCAGCTTAGACCCTTTACAGGGAAAGCAGTTCTTC. Residues: CASSLDPLQGKQFF.